This TCR beta chain was observed in a study of cytomegalovirus exposure and HLA in healthy donors. General observations from the study: CMV serostatus alone was available as immune exposure information. In vitro assays verified that three CMV-associated chains recognized CMV antigens specifically.

A remark on this clone: Its antigen is not known.

Use of 60 Vbeta and 13 Jbeta primers characterized the PCR. TCRdb keeps only in-frame clones here, not all; method: immunoSEQ multiplex PCR. The sample has over 150,000 clones, under 70% seen once. Germline CDR1 is SGHDN and CDR2 is FVKESK. V lost 6 bases to trimming and J lost 7 bases; unmatched junction nucleotides: 14. The CDR3 is made up of 15 amino acids. V usage is TRBV14 and J usage is TRBJ1-2; 7 nucleotides align to TRBD1. The sequence derives from a woman in her forties in good health and CMV-seropositive. Sequencing input: PBMCs. The CDR3: CASSPGTVPQGGYTF. As DNA, the CDR3 is TGTGCCAGCAGTCCCGGGACAGTGCCCCAGGGTGGCTACACCTTC.